This T cell receptor beta chain was sequenced for a study of T cell responses to AZD1222 COVID-19 vaccine. This clone showed up just a few times. Produced via immunoSEQ multiplex PCR; TCRdb's table is partial and in-frame only. The sample gives tens of thousands of clones, approximately 92% of which show up once; roughly 4.7% is in the top ten. In germline, CDR1 is SGHRS, CDR2 YFSETQ. The CDR3 covers 15 residues. V gave up 4 bases and J gave up 5 bases, with 16 bases separating them. The sample was peripheral blood, taken 28 days after the second AZD1222 dose. The rearrangement links TRBV5-1 to TRBJ1-5; D is perhaps TRBD1 (5 bases). The clonotype was recovered from an adult who received the AZD1222 COVID-19 vaccine. In DNA, the CDR3 is TGCGCCAGCAGCCCCGGGACGGGAAGTTATCAGCCCCAGCATTTT. It codes for CASSPGTGSYQPQHF.